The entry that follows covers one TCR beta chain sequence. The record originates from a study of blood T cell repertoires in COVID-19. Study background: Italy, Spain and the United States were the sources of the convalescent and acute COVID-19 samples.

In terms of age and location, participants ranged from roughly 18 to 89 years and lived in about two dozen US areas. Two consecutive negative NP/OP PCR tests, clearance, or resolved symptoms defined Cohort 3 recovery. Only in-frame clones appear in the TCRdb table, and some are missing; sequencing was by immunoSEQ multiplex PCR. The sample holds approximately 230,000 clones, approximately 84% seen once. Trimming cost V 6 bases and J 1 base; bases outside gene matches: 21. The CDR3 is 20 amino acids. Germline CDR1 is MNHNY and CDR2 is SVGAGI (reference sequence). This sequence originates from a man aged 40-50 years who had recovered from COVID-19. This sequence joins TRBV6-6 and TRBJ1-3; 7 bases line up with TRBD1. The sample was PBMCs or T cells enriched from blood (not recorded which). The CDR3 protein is CASSSPTDRIGATSGNTIYF. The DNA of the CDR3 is TGTGCCAGCAGCTCACCCACGGACAGGATTGGAGCCACTTCTGGAAACACCATATATTTT.